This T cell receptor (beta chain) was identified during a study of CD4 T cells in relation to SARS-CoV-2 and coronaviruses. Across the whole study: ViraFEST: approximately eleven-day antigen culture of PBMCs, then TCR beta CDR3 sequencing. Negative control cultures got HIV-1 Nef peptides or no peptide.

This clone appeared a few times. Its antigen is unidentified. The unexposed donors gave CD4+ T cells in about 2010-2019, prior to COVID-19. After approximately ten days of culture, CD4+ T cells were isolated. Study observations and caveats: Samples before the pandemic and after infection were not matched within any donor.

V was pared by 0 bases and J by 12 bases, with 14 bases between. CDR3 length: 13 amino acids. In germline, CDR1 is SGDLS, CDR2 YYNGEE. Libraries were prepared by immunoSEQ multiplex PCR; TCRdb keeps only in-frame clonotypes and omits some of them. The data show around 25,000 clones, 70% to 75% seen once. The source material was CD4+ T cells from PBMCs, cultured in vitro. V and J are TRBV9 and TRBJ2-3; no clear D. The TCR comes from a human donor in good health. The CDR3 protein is CASSVVSGTAQYF. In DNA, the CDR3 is TGTGCCAGCAGCGTAGTGTCAGGAACCGCTCAGTATTTT.